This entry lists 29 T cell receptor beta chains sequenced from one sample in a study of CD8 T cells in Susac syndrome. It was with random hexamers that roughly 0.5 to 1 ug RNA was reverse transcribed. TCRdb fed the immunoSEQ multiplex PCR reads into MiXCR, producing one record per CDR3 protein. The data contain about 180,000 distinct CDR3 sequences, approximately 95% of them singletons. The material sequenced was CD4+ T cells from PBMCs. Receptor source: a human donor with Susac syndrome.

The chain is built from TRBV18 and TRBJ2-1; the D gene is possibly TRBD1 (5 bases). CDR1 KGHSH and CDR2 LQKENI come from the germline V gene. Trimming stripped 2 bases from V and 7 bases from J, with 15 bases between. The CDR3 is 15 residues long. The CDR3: CASSPGAAAGNEQFF. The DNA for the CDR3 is TGTGCCAGCTCACCAGGGGCAGCCGCAGGTAATGAGCAGTTCTTC.

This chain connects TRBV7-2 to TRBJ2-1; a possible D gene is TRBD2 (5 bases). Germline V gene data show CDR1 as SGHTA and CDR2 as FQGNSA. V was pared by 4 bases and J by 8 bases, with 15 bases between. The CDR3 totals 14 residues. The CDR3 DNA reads TGTGCCAGCAGCTCCAGACTAAATCGGGATGAGCAGTTCTTC. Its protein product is CASSSRLNRDEQFF.

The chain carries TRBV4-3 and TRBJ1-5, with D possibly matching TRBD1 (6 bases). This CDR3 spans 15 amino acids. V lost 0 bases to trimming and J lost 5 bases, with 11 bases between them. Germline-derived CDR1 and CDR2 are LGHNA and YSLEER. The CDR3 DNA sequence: TGCGCCAGCAGCCAAGAATGGACAGCTGATCAGCCCCAGCATTTT. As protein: CASSQEWTADQPQHF.

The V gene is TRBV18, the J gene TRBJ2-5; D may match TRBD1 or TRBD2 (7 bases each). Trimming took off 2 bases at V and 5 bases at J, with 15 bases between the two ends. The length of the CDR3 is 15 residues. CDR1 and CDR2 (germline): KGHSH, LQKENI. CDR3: CASSPSRQGGETQYF. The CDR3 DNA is TGTGCCAGCTCACCAAGTCGACAGGGAGGGGAGACCCAGTACTTC.

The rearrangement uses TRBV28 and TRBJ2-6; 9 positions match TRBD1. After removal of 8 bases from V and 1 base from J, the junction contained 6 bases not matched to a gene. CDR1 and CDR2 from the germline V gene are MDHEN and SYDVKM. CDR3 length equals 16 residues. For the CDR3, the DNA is TGTGCCAGCGGGACAGGGCCTCTTTCTGGGGCCAACGTCCTGACTTTC. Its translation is CASGTGPLSGANVLTF.

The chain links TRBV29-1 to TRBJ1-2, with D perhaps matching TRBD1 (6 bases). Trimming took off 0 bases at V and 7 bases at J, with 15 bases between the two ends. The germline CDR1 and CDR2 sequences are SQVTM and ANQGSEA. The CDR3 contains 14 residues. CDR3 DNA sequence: TGCAGCGTTGAAGATCCCCCGGGGGCCCCTGGCTACACCTTC. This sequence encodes CSVEDPPGAPGYTF.

CDR3 region: CASSRQAGPYGYTF. CDR3 DNA: TGTGCCAGCAGCCGACAGGCCGGACCCTATGGCTACACCTTC. The V and J genes are TRBV3-1 and TRBJ1-2; perhaps TRBD1 as D (6 bases). Germline V CDR1 and CDR2: LGHDT, YNNKEL (reference sequence). V was shortened by 4 bases and J by 4 bases, with 13 bases between the two germline ends. The CDR3 has 14 residues.

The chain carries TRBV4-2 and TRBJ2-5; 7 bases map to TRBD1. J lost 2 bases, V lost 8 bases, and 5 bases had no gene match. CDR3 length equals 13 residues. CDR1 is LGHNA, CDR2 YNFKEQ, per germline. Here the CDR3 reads CASGPGQQETQYF. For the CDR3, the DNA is TGTGCCAGCGGACCGGGACAGCAAGAGACCCAGTACTTC.

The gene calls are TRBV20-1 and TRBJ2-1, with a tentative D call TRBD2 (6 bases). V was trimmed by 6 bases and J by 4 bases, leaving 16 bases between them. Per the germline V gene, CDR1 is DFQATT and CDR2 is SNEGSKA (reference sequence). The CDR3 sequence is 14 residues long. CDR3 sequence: CSAFYSGGYNEQFF. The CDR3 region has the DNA TGCAGTGCATTCTATAGCGGAGGGTACAATGAGCAGTTCTTC.

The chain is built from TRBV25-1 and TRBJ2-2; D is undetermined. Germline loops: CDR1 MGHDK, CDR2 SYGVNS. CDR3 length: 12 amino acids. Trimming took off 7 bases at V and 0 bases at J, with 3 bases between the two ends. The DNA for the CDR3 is TGTGCCAGCAACTCGAACACCGGGGAGCTGTTTTTT. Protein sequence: CASNSNTGELFF.

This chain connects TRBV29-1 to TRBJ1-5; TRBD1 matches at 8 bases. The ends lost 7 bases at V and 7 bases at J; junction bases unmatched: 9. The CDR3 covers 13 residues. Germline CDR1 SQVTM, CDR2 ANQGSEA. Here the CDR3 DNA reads TGCAGCGCCTCCGACAGGGGCGGCCAGCCCCAGCATTTT. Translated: CSASDRGGQPQHF.

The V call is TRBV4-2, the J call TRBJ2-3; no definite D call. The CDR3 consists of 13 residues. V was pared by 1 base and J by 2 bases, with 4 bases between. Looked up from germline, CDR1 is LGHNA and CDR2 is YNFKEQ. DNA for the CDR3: TGTGCCAGCAGCCAAGGAGACACAGATACGCAGTATTTT. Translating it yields CASSQGDTDTQYF.

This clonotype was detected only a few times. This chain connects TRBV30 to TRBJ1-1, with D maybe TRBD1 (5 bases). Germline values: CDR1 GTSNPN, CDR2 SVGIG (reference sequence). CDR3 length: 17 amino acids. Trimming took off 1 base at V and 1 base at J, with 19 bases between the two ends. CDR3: CAWSGVERGYPNTEAFF. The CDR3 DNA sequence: TGTGCCTGGAGTGGAGTGGAGAGGGGCTATCCGAACACTGAAGCTTTCTTT. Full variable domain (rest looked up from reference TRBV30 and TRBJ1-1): SQTIHQWPATLVQPVGSPLSLECTVEGTSNPNLYWYRQAAGRGLQLLFYSVGIGQISSEVPQNLSASRPQDRQFILSSKKLLLSDSGFYLCAWSGVERGYPNTEAFFGQGTRLTVV.

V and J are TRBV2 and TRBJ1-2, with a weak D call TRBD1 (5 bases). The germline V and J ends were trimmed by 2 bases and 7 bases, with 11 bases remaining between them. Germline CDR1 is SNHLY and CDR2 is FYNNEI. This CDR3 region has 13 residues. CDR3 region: CASSERGLGGYTF. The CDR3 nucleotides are TGTGCCAGCAGTGAACGGGGACTAGGTGGCTACACCTTC.

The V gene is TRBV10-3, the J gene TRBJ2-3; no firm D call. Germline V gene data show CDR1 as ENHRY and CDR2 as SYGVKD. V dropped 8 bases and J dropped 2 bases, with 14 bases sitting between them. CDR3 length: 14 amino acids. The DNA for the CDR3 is TGTGCCATCGGAACGGGCCCCCACACAGATACGCAGTATTTT. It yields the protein CAIGTGPHTDTQYF.

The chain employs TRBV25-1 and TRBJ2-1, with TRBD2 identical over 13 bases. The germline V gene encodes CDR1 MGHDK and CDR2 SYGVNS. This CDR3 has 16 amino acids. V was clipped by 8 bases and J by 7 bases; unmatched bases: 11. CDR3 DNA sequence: TGTGCCAGCGATAATGCCGGGACTAGCGGGATTAATGAGCAGTTCTTC. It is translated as CASDNAGTSGINEQFF.

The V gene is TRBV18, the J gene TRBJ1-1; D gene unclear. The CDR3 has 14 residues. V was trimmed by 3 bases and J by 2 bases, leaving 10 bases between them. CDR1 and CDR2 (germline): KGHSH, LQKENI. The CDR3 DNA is TGTGCCAGCTCACCCGAAGTGGGTAACACTGAAGCTTTCTTT. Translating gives CASSPEVGNTEAFF. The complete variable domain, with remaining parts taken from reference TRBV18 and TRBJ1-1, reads NAGVMQNPRHLVRRRGQEARLRCSPMKGHSHVYWYRQLPEEGLKFMVYLQKENIIDESGMPKERFSAEFPKEGPSILRIQQVVRGDSAAYFCASSPEVGNTEAFFGQGTRLTVV.

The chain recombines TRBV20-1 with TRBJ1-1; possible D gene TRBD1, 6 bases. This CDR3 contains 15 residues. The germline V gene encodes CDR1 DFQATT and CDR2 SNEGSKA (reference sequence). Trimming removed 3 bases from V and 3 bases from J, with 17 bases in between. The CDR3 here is CSASRDGGADTEAFF. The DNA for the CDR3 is TGCAGTGCTAGTCGGGATGGGGGGGCAGACACTGAAGCTTTCTTT.

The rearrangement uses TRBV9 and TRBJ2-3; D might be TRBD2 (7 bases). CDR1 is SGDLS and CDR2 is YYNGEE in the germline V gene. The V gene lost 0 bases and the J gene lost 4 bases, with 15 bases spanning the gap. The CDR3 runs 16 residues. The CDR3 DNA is TGTGCCAGCAGCGTAGCGTGGGGGGGCCGATCAGATACGCAGTATTTT. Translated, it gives CASSVAWGGRSDTQYF. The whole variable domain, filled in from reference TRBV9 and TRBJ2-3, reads DSGVTQTPKHLITATGQRVTLRCSPRSGDLSVYWYQQSLDQGLQFLIQYYNGEERAKGNILERFSAQQFPDLHSELNLSSLELGDSALYFCASSVAWGGRSDTQYFGPGTRLTVL.

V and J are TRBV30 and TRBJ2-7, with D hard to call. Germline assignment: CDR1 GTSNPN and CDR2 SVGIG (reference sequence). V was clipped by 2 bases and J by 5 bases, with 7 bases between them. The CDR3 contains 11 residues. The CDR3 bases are TGTGCCTGGAGTCCGCTCGACGAGCAGTACTTC. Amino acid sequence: CAWSPLDEQYF.

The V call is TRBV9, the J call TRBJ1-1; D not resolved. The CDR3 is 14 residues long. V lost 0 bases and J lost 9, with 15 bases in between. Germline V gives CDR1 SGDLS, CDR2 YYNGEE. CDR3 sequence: CASSVATAGGKAFF. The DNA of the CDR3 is TGTGCCAGCAGCGTAGCTACGGCAGGAGGGAAAGCTTTCTTT.

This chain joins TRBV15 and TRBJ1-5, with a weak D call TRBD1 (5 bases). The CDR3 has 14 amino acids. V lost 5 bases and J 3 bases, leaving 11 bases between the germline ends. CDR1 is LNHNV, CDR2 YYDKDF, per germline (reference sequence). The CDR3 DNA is TGTGCCACCAGCGTCCAGGGTCCCAATCAGCCCCAGCATTTT. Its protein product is CATSVQGPNQPQHF.

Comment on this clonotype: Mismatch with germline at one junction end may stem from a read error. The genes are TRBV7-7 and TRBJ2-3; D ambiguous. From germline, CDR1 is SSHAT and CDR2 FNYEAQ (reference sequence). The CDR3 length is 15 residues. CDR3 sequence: CASSPTTTSTDTQYF. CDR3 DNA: TGTGCTAGCAGTCCAACTACCACTAGCACAGATACGCAGTATTTT. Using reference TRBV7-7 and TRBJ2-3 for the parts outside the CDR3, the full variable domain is GAGVSQSPRYKVTKRGQDVTLRCDPISSHATLYWYQQALGQGPEFLTYFNYEAQPDKSGLPSDRFSAERPEGSISTLTIQRTEQRDSAMYRCASSPTTTSTDTQYFGPGTRLTVL.

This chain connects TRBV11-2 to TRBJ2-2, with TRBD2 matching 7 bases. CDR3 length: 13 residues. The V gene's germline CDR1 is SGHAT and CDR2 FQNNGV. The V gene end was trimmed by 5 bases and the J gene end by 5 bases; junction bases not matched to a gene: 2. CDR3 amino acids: CASSPGRTGELFF. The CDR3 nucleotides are TGTGCCAGCAGCCCCGGGAGGACCGGGGAGCTGTTTTTT.

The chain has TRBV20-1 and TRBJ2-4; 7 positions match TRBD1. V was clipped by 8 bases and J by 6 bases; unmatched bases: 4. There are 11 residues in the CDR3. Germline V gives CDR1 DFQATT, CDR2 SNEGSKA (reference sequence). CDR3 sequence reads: CSPTGLNIQYF. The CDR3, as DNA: TGCAGTCCGACAGGGTTAAACATTCAGTACTTC.

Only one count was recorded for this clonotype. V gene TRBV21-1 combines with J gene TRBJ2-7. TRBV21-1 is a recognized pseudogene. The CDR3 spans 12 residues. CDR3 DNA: TGTGCCAGCAGCAACTTAGCTTACGAGCAGTACGTC. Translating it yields CASSNLAYEQYV.

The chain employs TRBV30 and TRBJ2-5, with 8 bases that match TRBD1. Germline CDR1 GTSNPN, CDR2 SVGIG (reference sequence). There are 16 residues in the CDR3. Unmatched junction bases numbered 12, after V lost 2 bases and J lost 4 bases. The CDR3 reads CAWSRPWAGGRETQYF. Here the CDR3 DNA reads TGTGCCTGGAGTCGCCCTTGGGCAGGGGGCCGAGAGACCCAGTACTTC.

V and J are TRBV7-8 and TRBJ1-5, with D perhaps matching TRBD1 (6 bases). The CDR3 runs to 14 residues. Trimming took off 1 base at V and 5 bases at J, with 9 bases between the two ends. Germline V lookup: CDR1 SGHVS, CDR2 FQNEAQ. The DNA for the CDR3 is TGTGCCAGCAGCTTAGGGGCAGGGGATCAGCCCCAGCATTTT. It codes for CASSLGAGDQPQHF.

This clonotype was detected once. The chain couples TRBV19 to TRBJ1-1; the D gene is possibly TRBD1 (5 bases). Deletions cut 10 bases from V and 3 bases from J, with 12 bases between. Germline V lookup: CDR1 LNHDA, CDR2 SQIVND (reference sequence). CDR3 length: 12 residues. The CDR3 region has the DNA TGTGCCACTAGGGACCCCGACACTGAAGCTTTCTTT. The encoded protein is CATRDPDTEAFF.